A single T cell receptor (beta chain) is shown here with its context. Its antigen remains unidentified. The data were taken from a study of T cell responses to AZD1222 COVID-19 vaccine. General study findings and limits: Regions 160-218 and 743-854 held dominance among vaccine-associated CD4 TCRs, which spanned spike. Donors, mostly white British, included more females; clonal diversity was possibly underestimated. No day 14 peak samples; only post-peak repertoires were characterized. Baseline testing showed seropositivity in only five or six AZD1222 recipients.

This CDR3 is built from 13 residues. V was cut by 2 bases and J by 5 bases, with 7 bases left in between. Germline V gene data show CDR1 as KGHSH and CDR2 as LQKENI. TCRdb's copy holds only in-frame clones and misses some; the assay was immunoSEQ multiplex PCR. The sample has 110,000 or so clones, approximately 90% seen once. The chain is built from TRBV18 and TRBJ2-1; D assignment may be TRBD1 or TRBD2 (6 bases each). Sequencing was performed on peripheral blood, taken on day 0 of AZD1222 vaccination. The sequence was obtained from an adult in good health. CDR3 loop: CASSPRGDNEQFF. The CDR3 DNA sequence: TGTGCCAGCTCACCAAGGGGGGACAATGAGCAGTTCTTC.